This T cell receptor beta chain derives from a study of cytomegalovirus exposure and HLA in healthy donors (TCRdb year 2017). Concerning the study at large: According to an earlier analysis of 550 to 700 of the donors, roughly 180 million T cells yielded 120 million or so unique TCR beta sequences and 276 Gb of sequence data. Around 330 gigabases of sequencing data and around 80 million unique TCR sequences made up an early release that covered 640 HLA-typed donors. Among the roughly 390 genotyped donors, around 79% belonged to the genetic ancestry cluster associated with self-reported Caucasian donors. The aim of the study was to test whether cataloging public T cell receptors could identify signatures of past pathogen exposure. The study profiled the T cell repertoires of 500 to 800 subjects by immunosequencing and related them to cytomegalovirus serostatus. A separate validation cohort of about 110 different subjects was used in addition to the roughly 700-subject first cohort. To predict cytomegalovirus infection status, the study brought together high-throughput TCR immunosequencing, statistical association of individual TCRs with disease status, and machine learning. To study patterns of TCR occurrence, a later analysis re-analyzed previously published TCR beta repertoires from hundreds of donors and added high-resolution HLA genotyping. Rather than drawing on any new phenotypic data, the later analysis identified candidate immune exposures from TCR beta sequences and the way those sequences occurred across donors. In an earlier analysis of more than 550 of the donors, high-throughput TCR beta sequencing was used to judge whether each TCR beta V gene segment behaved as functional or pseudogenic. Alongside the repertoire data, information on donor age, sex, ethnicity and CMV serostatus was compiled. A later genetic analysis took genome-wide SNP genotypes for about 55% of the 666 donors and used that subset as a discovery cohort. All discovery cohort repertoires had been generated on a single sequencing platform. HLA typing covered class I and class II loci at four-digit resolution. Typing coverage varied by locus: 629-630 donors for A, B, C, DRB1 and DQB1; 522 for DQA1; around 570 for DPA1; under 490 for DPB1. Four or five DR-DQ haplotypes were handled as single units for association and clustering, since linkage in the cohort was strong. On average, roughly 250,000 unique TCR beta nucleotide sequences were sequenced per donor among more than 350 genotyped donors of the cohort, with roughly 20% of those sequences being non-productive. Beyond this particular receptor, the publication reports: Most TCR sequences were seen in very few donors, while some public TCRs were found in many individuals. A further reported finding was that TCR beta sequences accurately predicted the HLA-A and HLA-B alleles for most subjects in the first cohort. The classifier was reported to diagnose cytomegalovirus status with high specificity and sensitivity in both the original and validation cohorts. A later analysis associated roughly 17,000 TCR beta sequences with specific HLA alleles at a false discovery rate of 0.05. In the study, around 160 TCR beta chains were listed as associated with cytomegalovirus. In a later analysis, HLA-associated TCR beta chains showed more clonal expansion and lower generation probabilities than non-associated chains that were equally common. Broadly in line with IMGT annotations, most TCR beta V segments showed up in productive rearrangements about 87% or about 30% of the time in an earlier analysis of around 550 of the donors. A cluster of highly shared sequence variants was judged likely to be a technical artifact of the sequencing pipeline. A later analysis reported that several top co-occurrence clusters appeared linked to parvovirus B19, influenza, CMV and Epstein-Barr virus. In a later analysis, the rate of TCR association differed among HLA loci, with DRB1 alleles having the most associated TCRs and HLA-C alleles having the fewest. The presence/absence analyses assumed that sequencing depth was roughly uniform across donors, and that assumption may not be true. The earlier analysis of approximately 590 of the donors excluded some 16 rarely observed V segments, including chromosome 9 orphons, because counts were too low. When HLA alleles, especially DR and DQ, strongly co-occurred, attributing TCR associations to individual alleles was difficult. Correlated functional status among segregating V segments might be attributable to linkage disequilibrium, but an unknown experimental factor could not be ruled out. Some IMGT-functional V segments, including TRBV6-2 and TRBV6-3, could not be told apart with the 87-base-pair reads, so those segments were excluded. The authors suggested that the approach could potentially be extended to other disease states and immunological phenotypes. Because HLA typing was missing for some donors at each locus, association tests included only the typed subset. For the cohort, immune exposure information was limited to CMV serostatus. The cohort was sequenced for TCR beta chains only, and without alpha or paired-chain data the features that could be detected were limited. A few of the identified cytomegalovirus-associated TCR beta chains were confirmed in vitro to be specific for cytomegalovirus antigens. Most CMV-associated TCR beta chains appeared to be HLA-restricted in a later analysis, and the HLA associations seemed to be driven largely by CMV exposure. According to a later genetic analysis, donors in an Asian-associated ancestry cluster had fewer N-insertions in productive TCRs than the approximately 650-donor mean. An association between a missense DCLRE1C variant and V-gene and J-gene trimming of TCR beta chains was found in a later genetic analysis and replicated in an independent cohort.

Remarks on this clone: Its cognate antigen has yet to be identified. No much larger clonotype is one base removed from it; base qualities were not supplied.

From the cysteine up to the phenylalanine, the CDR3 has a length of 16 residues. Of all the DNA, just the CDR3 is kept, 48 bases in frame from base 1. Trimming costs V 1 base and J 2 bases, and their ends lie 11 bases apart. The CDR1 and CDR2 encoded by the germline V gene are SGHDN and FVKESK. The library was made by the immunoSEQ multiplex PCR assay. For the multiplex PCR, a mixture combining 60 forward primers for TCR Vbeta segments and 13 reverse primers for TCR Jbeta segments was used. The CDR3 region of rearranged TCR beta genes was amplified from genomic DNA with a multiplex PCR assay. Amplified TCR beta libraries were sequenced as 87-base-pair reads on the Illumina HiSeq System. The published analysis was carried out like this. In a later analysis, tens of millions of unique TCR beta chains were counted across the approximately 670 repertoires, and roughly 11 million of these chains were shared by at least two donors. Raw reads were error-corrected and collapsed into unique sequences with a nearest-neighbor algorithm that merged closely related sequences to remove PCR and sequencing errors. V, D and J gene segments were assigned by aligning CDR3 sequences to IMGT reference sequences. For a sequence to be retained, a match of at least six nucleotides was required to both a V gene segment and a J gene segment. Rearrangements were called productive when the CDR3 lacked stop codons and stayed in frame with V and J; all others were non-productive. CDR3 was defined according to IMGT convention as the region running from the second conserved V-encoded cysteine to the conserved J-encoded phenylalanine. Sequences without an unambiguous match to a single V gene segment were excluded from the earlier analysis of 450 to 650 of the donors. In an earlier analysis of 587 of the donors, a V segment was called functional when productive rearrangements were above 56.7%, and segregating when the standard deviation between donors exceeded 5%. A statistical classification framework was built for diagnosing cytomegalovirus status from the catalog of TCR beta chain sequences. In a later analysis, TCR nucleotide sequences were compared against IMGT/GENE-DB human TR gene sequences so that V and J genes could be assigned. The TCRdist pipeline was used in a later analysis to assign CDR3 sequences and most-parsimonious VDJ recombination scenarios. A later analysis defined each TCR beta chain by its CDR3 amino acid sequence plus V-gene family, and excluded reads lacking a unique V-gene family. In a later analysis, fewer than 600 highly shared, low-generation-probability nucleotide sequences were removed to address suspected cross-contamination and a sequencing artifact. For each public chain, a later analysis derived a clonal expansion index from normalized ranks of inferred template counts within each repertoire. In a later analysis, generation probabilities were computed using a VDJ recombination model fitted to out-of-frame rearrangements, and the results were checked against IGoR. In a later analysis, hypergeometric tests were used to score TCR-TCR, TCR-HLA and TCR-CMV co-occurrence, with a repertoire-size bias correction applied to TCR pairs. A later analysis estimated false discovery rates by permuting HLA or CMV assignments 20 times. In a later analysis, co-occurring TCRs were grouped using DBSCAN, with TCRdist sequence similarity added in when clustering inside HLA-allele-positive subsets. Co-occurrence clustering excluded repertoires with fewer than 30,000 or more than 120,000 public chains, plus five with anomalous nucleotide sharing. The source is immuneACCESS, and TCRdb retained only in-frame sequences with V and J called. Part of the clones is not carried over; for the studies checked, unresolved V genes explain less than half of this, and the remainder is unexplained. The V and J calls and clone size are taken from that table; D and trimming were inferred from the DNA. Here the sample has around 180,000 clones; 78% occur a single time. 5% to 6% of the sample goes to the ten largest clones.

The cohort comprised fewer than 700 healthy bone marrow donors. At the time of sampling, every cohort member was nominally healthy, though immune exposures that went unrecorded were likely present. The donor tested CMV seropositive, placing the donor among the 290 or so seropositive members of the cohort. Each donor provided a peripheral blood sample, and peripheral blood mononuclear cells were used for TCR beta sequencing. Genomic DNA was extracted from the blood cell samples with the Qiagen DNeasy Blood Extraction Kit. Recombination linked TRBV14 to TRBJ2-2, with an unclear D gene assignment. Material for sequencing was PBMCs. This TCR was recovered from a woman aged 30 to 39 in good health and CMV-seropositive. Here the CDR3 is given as CASSQGSYYNTGELFF. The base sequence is TGTGCCAGCAGCCAAGGCTCGTACTATAACACCGGGGAGCTGTTTTTT. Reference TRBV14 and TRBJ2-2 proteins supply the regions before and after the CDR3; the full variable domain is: EAGVTQFPSHSVIEKGQTVTLRCDPISGHDNLYWYRRVMGKEIKFLLHFVKESKQDESGMPNNRFLAERTGGTYSTLKVQPAELEDSGVYFCASSQGSYYNTGELFFGEGSRLTVL.